This TCR beta chain was sequenced in a study of blood T cell repertoires in COVID-19. TCRdb keeps only in-frame clones here, not all; method: immunoSEQ multiplex PCR. The table lists 170,000 or so clones, 75% to 80% of them singletons. The CDR3 loop spans 15 amino acids. From germline, CDR1 is LGHDT and CDR2 YNNKEL (reference sequence). V lost 4 bases and J lost 0, with 13 bases in between. The source of this sequence is a woman aged 70-85 years with acute or convalescent COVID-19. Input material: peripheral blood. This chain links TRBV3-1 (or the pseudogene TRBV3-2) with TRBJ2-7; D call uncertain. The CDR3 DNA reads as TGTGCCAGCAGCCCCAGAGGCCAAAGCTCCTACGAGCAGTACTTC. It yields the protein CASSPRGQSSYEQYF.